These 19 T cell receptor beta chains came from one sample sequenced in a study of T cell responses to AZD1222 COVID-19 vaccine. The method was immunoSEQ multiplex PCR; TCRdb's version includes in-frame clones alone and lacks a portion of them. The data contain 90,000 to 120,000 clones, more than 80% of them seen just once; the ten biggest clones take up approximately 7%. This specimen was peripheral blood, taken on day 0 of AZD1222 vaccination. Receptor source: an adult in good health.

As DNA, the CDR3 is TGTGCCAGCAGCCCCGGTAGCGGGAGTTTCAATGAGCAGTTCTTC. It translates to CASSPGSGSFNEQFF. The rearrangement joins TRBV7-9 to TRBJ2-1; 9 bases align to TRBD2. The trim removed 5 bases at V and 6 bases at J, leaving 8 bases unmatched. This CDR3 region has 15 residues. CDR1 and CDR2 (germline): SEHNR, FQNEAQ (reference sequence).

The sample holds one count of this clone. J is TRBJ2-3 and V is TRBV6-6; D may be TRBD1 or TRBD2 (5 bases each). The CDR3 has 15 residues. In germline, CDR1 is MNHNY, CDR2 SVGAGI (reference sequence). V shed 2 bases and J shed 1 base, with 10 bases lying between them. CDR3: CASSYEGRGTDTQYF. In nucleotides, the CDR3 is TGTGCCAGCAGTTACGAGGGGCGGGGCACAGATACGCAGTATTTT.

The chain couples TRBV7-3 to TRBJ2-3, with TRBD1 matching 8 bases. This CDR3 region has 13 residues. Germline V lookup: CDR1 SGHTA, CDR2 FQGTGA. V shed 3 bases and J 5 bases; nucleotides not matched to a gene: 1. The CDR3 is CASSLGQVDTQYF. CDR3 nucleotides: TGTGCCAGCAGCTTGGGACAGGTAGATACGCAGTATTTT.

V usage is TRBV27 and J usage is TRBJ2-7; 11 bases are a match to TRBD2. This CDR3 is built from 16 residues. With 3 bases clipped from V and 4 bases from J, the junction kept 8 bases outside the gene matches. Germline V gives CDR1 MNHEY, CDR2 SMNVEV (reference sequence). The CDR3, as DNA: TGTGCCAGCAGTTTGGGCTTAGCGGGAGGGGGGTACGAGCAGTACTTC. Residues: CASSLGLAGGGYEQYF.

The chain joins TRBV19 to TRBJ1-2, with 10 nucleotides matching TRBD1. The CDR3 sequence is 14 residues long. Germline V gene lookup returns CDR1 LNHDA and CDR2 SQIVND (reference sequence). The junction had 7 bases not matched to a gene; V was cut back by 8 bases and J by 4 bases. The CDR3 here is CASGDRGRTYGYTF. The CDR3 DNA follows: TGTGCCAGTGGAGACAGGGGGCGCACCTATGGCTACACCTTC.

This rearrangement joins TRBV7-2 to TRBJ2-5, with 8 nucleotides matching TRBD2. CDR1 is SGHTA and CDR2 is FQGNSA in the germline V gene. V lost 6 bases, J lost 1 base, and 7 bases stayed unmatched. This CDR3 contains 15 residues. The CDR3 loop is CASSWAGGPQETQYF. The CDR3 region has the DNA TGTGCCAGCAGTTGGGCGGGAGGTCCCCAAGAGACCCAGTACTTC. Looking up the rest from reference TRBV7-2 and TRBJ2-5 gives the full variable domain: GAGVSQSPSNKVTEKGKDVELRCDPISGHTALYWYRQSLGQGLEFLIYFQGNSAPDKSGLPSDRFSAERTGGSVSTLTIQRTQQEDSAVYLCASSWAGGPQETQYFGPGTRLLVL.

This clone has only a few counts. This sequence joins TRBV9 and TRBJ2-5; TRBD2 matches 10 bases. The CDR3 totals 15 residues. V was clipped by 0 bases and J by 5 bases; unmatched bases: 4. Looked up from germline, CDR1 is SGDLS and CDR2 is YYNGEE. The DNA of the CDR3 is TGTGCCAGCAGCGTAGCTAGCGGGAGTGGTGAGACCCAGTACTTC. Protein: CASSVASGSGETQYF. The full variable domain, completed using reference TRBV9 and TRBJ2-5, is DSGVTQTPKHLITATGQRVTLRCSPRSGDLSVYWYQQSLDQGLQFLIQYYNGEERAKGNILERFSAQQFPDLHSELNLSSLELGDSALYFCASSVASGSGETQYFGPGTRLLVL.

The V call is TRBV7-9, the J call TRBJ2-1; 7 bases agree with TRBD2. CDR1 and CDR2 from the germline V gene are SEHNR and FQNEAQ (reference sequence). CDR3 size: 15 residues. The J segment lost 6 bases and the V segment lost 3 bases, leaving 8 bases of the junction unmatched. CDR3: CASSFQLTSLNEQFF. The CDR3 DNA sequence: TGTGCCAGCAGCTTTCAGCTGACTAGCCTCAATGAGCAGTTCTTC.

The chain carries TRBV12-3 or TRBV12-4 and TRBJ2-5; D may be TRBD1 (5 bases). The CDR3 is 13 amino acids. The germline V and J ends were trimmed by 8 bases and 4 bases, with 14 bases remaining between them. The CDR3 region is CASGVAGLETQYF. CDR3 DNA: TGTGCCAGCGGGGTAGCAGGGTTAGAGACCCAGTACTTC.

The chain is built from TRBV27 and TRBJ1-2; perhaps TRBD1 as D (5 bases). Germline V lookup: CDR1 MNHEY, CDR2 SMNVEV (reference sequence). With 0 bases removed from V and 8 bases from J, the gap between germline ends came to 10 bases. The CDR3 has 13 amino acids. As DNA, the CDR3 is TGTGCCAGCAGTTTATCAAACAGGAGCGGCTACACCTTC. Residues: CASSLSNRSGYTF.

This chain uses TRBV2 with TRBJ1-2, with D perhaps TRBD1 (5 bases). CDR1 and CDR2 from the germline V gene are SNHLY and FYNNEI. The CDR3 sequence is 14 residues long. Trimming took 7 bases from V and 0 from J, leaving 12 bases between them. The CDR3 DNA reads as TGTGCCAGCACCAACCCGGGGGCTAACTATGGCTACACCTTC. Protein product: CASTNPGANYGYTF.

In this sample, this clone turned up a few times. The CDR3 protein is CAWSRVNSPLHF. In DNA, the CDR3 is TGTGCCTGGTCAAGGGTTAATTCACCCCTCCACTTT. V and J are TRBV30 and TRBJ1-6; D is ambiguous. CDR3 length: 12 amino acids. Germline V CDR1 and CDR2: GTSNPN, SVGIG (reference sequence). V was pared by 5 bases and J by 6 bases, with 8 bases between. The whole variable domain, filled in from reference TRBV30 and TRBJ1-6, reads SQTIHQWPATLVQPVGSPLSLECTVEGTSNPNLYWYRQAAGRGLQLLFYSVGIGQISSEVPQNLSASRPQDRQFILSSKKLLLSDSGFYLCAWSRVNSPLHFGNGTRLTVT.

The chain couples TRBV7-2 to TRBJ1-5, with D possibly matching TRBD1 (6 bases). This CDR3 spans 13 amino acids. CDR1 and CDR2 (germline): SGHTA, FQGNSA. The V and J ends lost 5 bases and 6 bases respectively, with 11 bases between them. The CDR3 DNA reads TGTGCCAGCAGCGATACAGGGAGTCAGCCCCAGCATTTT. It codes for CASSDTGSQPQHF.

The chain has TRBV6-2 or TRBV6-3 and TRBJ2-7, with 12 bases that match TRBD2. Trimming removed 0 bases from V and 7 bases from J; junction bases left unmatched: 13. This CDR3 contains 18 residues. CDR1 and CDR2 (germline): MNHEY, SVGEGT. In DNA, the CDR3 is TGTGCCAGCAGTTACTCGAGCCTAGCGGGAGGGACGCCTAGGGAGCAGTACTTC. Translating it yields CASSYSSLAGGTPREQYF.

This clone was recorded a few times. V and J are TRBV6-5 and TRBJ2-5; TRBD2 matches 10 bases. Germline CDR1 and CDR2: MNHEY and SVGAGI. V gave up 4 bases and J gave up 2 bases; unmatched junction bases: 4. This CDR3 is 15 amino acids long. The CDR3: CASSSLAGRQETQYF. The CDR3 DNA sequence: TGTGCCAGCAGTTCACTAGCGGGGAGACAAGAGACCCAGTACTTC.

The chain uses TRBV4-1 and TRBJ2-1; 14 positions agree with TRBD2. The V gene's germline CDR1 is MGHRA and CDR2 YSYEKL. The V gene end was trimmed by 8 bases and the J gene end by 8 bases; junction bases not matched to a gene: 5. This CDR3 spans 14 amino acids. The CDR3: CASERLAGGHEQFF. The CDR3 DNA is TGCGCCAGCGAACGACTAGCGGGAGGGCATGAGCAGTTCTTC.

V is TRBV6-5 and J is TRBJ2-3; no clear D gene. The CDR3 loop spans 11 amino acids. Deletions cut 8 bases from V and 4 bases from J, with 7 bases between. The germline V gene has CDR1 MNHEY and CDR2 SVGAGI. The CDR3 DNA is TGTGCCAGCGAAGTGGCAGATACGCAGTATTTT. This translates into CASEVADTQYF.

The chain uses TRBV29-1 and TRBJ2-5; TRBD1 matches 7 bases. V lost 4 bases and J lost 4; bases outside the gene matches: 3. Germline assignment: CDR1 SQVTM and CDR2 ANQGSEA. CDR3 length: 12 residues. CDR3 DNA sequence: TGCAGCGTTGGCCGACAGGGAGAGACCCAGTACTTC. Translated: CSVGRQGETQYF.

The rearrangement links TRBV12-5 to TRBJ2-7; 9 positions match TRBD1. Looked up from germline, CDR1 is LGHNT and CDR2 is FRNRAP. This CDR3 has 16 amino acids. V gave up 1 base and J gave up 3 bases; unmatched junction bases: 7. The CDR3 spells CASGLETGGGVYEQYF. In DNA form, the CDR3 reads TGTGCTAGTGGTTTGGAGACAGGGGGGGGAGTCTACGAGCAGTACTTC. The complete variable domain, with remaining parts taken from reference TRBV12-5 and TRBJ2-7, reads DARVTQTPRHKVTEMGQEVTMRCQPILGHNTVFWYRQTMMQGLELLAYFRNRAPLDDSGMPKDRFSAEMPDATLATLKIQPSEPRDSAVYFCASGLETGGGVYEQYFGPGTRLTVT.